Shown below are 2 T cell receptor beta chains from a single sample sequenced in a study of spatial heterogeneity in lung cancer. TCRdb independently ran MiXCR on the 5' RACE reads; one entry per CDR3 protein. The table lists approximately 11,000 distinct CDR3 sequences, roughly 4% of them singletons, with under 9% in the top ten. Time point given: sample taken at primary tumor resection. Frozen PBMC, nontumor lung or tumor provided whole RNA, which was sequenced unsorted. Sample: normal lung tissue next to the tumor, taken at surgery. Receptors originate from a male donor with early-stage non-small cell lung cancer.

In regard to this clonotype: The library was built for alpha chains, so this beta chain is an off-target read and its size means little. The V gene is TRBV27, the J gene TRBJ2-7; no definite D call. Germline values: CDR1 MNHEY, CDR2 SMNVEV (reference sequence). The CDR3 is made up of 10 amino acids. V lost 5 bases to trimming and J lost 3 bases, with 2 bases between them. The chain's CDR3 is CASSIYEQYF. DNA of the CDR3: TGTGCCAGCAGTATCTACGAGCAGTACTTC.

This clonotype showed up many times. With the library built for alpha chains, this beta chain is off target and its frequency is not meaningful. The chain combines TRBV7-9 with TRBJ2-5; no clear D. This CDR3 is 14 amino acids long. Germline V lookup: CDR1 SEHNR, CDR2 FQNEAQ (reference sequence). Trimming removed 3 bases at V and 0 bases at J, with 8 bases between. DNA for the CDR3: TGTGCCAGCAGCTTTTCAGCGAACCAAGAGACCCAGTACTTC. Translated, it gives CASSFSANQETQYF.